The present T cell receptor (beta chain) was sequenced within a study of identical twins. V lost 3 bases and J 4 bases, leaving 21 bases between the germline ends. This CDR3 region has 17 residues. Per the germline V gene, CDR1 is ENHRY and CDR2 is SYGVKD. At least ten counts were recorded for this clonotype. TCRdb processed the 5' RACE reads anew with MiXCR; each CDR3 protein has one entry. The top ten clones hold around 1.5% of a sample with approximately 890,000 distinct CDR3 sequences, 9% to 15% of them seen once. In addition, the sample was reused for a study of yellow fever vaccine responses in identical twins.

The specimen was PBMCs. The gene calls are TRBV10-3 and TRBJ1-2, with a tentative D call TRBD1 (5 bases). This TCR was recovered from a woman between 18 and 29 years old in good health. The CDR3 spells CAISDLQGQPLGYGYTF. In DNA form, the CDR3 reads TGTGCCATCAGTGACTTGCAGGGTCAGCCTTTGGGCTATGGCTACACCTTC.